The 4 T cell receptor beta chains listed next were all sequenced from one sample in a study of CD8 T cells in ankylosing spondylitis. TCRdb ran MiXCR on the 5' RACE reads and lists one entry per CDR3 protein. The table records roughly 700,000 distinct CDR3 sequences, roughly 19% of them present only once. No antigen is known for these receptors. Regarding the study as a whole: Within ankylosing spondylitis blood, a TCR beta motif made up of seven to nine highly homologous variants appeared to be characteristic.

The specimen was blood, either unsorted or a sorted T cell fraction (not recorded which). The receptors originated from a male donor with ankylosing spondylitis.

The genes are TRBV12-3 or TRBV12-4 and TRBJ1-4, with a tentative D call TRBD1 (5 bases). The CDR3 totals 15 residues. Trimming removed 2 bases from V and 8 bases from J, with 15 bases in between. This CDR3 is CASSLSRDFQEKLFF. The CDR3 nucleotides are TGTGCCAGCAGTTTAAGTCGGGACTTCCAGGAAAAACTGTTTTTT.

This clonotype appeared many times. The chain carries TRBV5-1 and TRBJ2-2, with D possibly being TRBD1 (6 bases). The germline gives CDR1 SGHRS, CDR2 YFSETQ. The CDR3 covers 15 residues. The V end was cut by 0 bases, the J end by 5 bases, with 11 bases between. The CDR3 DNA is TGCGCCAGCAGCTTGGTTACAGGGAGAACCGGGGAGCTGTTTTTT. Translation gives CASSLVTGRTGELFF.

This chain uses TRBV20-1 with TRBJ1-2, with 8 bases identical to TRBD1. This CDR3 has 15 residues. Unmatched junction bases numbered 13, after V lost 6 bases and J lost 4 bases. Germline V gene sequence: CDR1 DFQATT, CDR2 SNEGSKA (reference sequence). CDR3 DNA sequence: TGCAGTGCATGGAATAGAGAGGACAGGGTCTATGGCTACACCTTC. Translating it yields CSAWNREDRVYGYTF.

This clonotype was seen ten or more times. The chain has TRBV29-1 and TRBJ2-3; TRBD2 aligns across 7 bases. Germline V gives CDR1 SQVTM, CDR2 ANQGSEA. V dropped 4 bases and J dropped 5; count of bases not matched to a gene: 12. The CDR3 is made up of 15 amino acids. CDR3 sequence (DNA): TGCAGCGTTGGATTGGGGCGGGAGAGTGGAGATACGCAGTATTTT. Its translation is CSVGLGRESGDTQYF.